Listed below are T cell receptor beta chains from one sample, sequenced in a study of T cell responses to AZD1222 COVID-19 vaccine. Repertoires were generated with immunoSEQ multiplex PCR, while TCRdb's copy carries only in-frame clones and drops some. The sample has about 120,000 clones; roughly 92% are singletons. The material sequenced was peripheral blood, taken 28 days after the second AZD1222 dose. Receptor source: an adult who received the AZD1222 COVID-19 vaccine. Each CDR3 is given with its conserved first and last residue. D genes are given only for firm matches. Expanded clones get a size class; other rows say once, few or many, or leave the size out.

cdr3_length,v_call,clone_size,d_call,j_call,cdr3_nt,cdr3_aa
16,TRBV7-2,NA,NA,TRBJ2-1,TGTGCCAGCCCCCCAGGGGGCGGGGGGGCCTTGAATGAGCAGTTCTTC,CASPPGGGGALNEQFF
16,TRBV19,NA,NA,TRBJ1-5,TGTGCCAGTACCATACGGGGCCCGGACGGCAATCAGCCCCAGCATTTT,CASTIRGPDGNQPQHF
14,TRBV3-1/TRBV3-2,NA,NA,TRBJ1-1,TGTGCCAGCTCATCCACCTTAACCGGGCTGGCCTCTTTCTTT,CASSSTLTGLASFF
16,TRBV5-5,NA,NA,TRBJ1-1,TGTGCCAGCAGCTTGGCCGGGATCGGAGGGGCGACTGAAGCTTTCTTT,CASSLAGIGGATEAFF
15,TRBV15,once,NA,TRBJ2-3,TGTGCCACCAGCTCCCGGCGGGGTTTCACAGATACGCAGTATTTT,CATSSRRGFTDTQYF
14,TRBV18,NA,NA,TRBJ2-7,TGTGCCAGCTCACCTCGGCAGGGATCCTACGAGCAGTACTTC,CASSPRQGSYEQYF
15,TRBV5-5,NA,NA,TRBJ2-7,TGTGCCAGCAGCAAACACGGGACCCAGAACTACGAGCAGTACTTC,CASSKHGTQNYEQYF
12,TRBV10-3,NA,NA,TRBJ1-2,TGTGCCATCAGTGAAACATCCAATGGCTACACCTTC,CAISETSNGYTF
12,TRBV10-3,NA,NA,TRBJ1-5,TGTGCCATCAGTGGAGATGGGCAGCCCCAGCATTTT,CAISGDGQPQHF
13,TRBV4-3,NA,TRBD1,TRBJ1-1,TGCGCCAGCAGGGACAGGGGTATCACTGAAGCTTTCTTT,CASRDRGITEAFF
14,TRBV7-8,NA,NA,TRBJ2-3,TGTGCCAGCAGCTTAGCGGGGAGCACAGATACGCAGTATTTT,CASSLAGSTDTQYF
15,TRBV12-5,NA,NA,TRBJ1-4,TGTGCTAGTGGCCGAGGGGGTGCGGCTAATGAAAAACTGTTTTTT,CASGRGGAANEKLFF
13,TRBV11-2,NA,NA,TRBJ1-5,TGTGCCAGCAGCTTAGGCGGCGAGGGACCCCAGCATTTT,CASSLGGEGPQHF
15,TRBV5-5,NA,NA,TRBJ2-2,TGTGCCAGCAGCTTGGTTCTAAGAGGGACCGGGGAGCTGTTTTTT,CASSLVLRGTGELFF
13,TRBV7-2,few,NA,TRBJ2-7,TGTGCCAGCAGCTTGGGGTTTGGGGCCGGGCAGTACTTC,CASSLGFGAGQYF
15,TRBV11-2,NA,TRBD1,TRBJ2-3,TGTGCCAGCAGCTTAGTGGCAGGGGGCGGTGATACGCAGTATTTT,CASSLVAGGGDTQYF
11,TRBV12-3/TRBV12-4,NA,NA,TRBJ2-3,TGTGCCAGCACCTATGGCGATACGCAGTATTTT,CASTYGDTQYF
15,TRBV7-2,NA,NA,TRBJ1-2,TGTGCCAGCAGCCCAGGAGACAGGAAACTATTGGGCTACACCTTC,CASSPGDRKLLGYTF
14,TRBV18,once,NA,TRBJ1-4,TGTGCCAGCTCACTACGGGGGTATAATGAAAAACTGTTTTTT,CASSLRGYNEKLFF
11,TRBV12-5,NA,NA,TRBJ2-1,TGTGCTAGTGGTTGGGGGGATGAGCAGTTCTTC,CASGWGDEQFF
13,TRBV12-3/TRBV12-4,NA,NA,TRBJ1-1,TGTGCCAGCTCGGCGGTTAGGAACACTGAAGCTTTCTTT,CASSAVRNTEAFF
14,TRBV27,NA,NA,TRBJ2-2,TGTGCCAGCAGTCGGGGGAGAGGCATCGGGGAGCTGTTTTTT,CASSRGRGIGELFF